These 10 T cell receptor beta chains were sequenced from one sample in a study of Graves' ophthalmopathy and Graves' hyperthyroidism. As the template, RNA transcripts were used to amplify TCR beta CDR3 regions. First-round RT-PCR with HTBI primers preceded a second-round multiplex PCR. MiXCR, run by TCRdb on the multiplex PCR reads, gives a single entry per CDR3 protein. In the table there are 200,000 to 250,000 distinct CDR3 sequences, 20% to 25% of which are singletons. The sample comprised peripheral blood. These receptor sequences come from a woman between 45 and 60 years old with Graves' ophthalmopathy.

There are many counts of this clonotype. The chain links TRBV6-1 to TRBJ2-7; no definite D call. V lost 7 bases and J lost 3, with 19 bases in between. This CDR3 region has 15 residues. Germline V lookup: CDR1 MNHNS, CDR2 SASEGT. DNA of the CDR3: TGTGCCAGCAAGGATGACACGGGCCACCTCTACGAGCAGTACTTC. Translating gives CASKDDTGHLYEQYF.

This clonotype has a count of ten or more. The genes are TRBV6-1 and TRBJ1-2; tentative D call: TRBD1 (5 bases). CDR3 length equals 14 residues. Germline-derived CDR1 and CDR2 are MNHNS and SASEGT. The germline V and J ends were trimmed by 0 bases and 6 bases, with 11 bases remaining between them. CDR3 region: CASSEAGRVDGYTF. The CDR3 nucleotides read TGTGCCAGCAGTGAAGCGGGCAGGGTCGATGGCTACACCTTC.

The table lists this clonotype with many counts. The chain uses TRBV7-2 and TRBJ1-3; the match to TRBD1 covers 8 bases. Per the germline V gene, CDR1 is SGHTA and CDR2 is FQGNSA. The V and J ends lost 4 bases and 0 bases, in that order; junction bases with no gene match: 8. CDR3 length: 17 residues. The CDR3 sequence: CASSSWTGTSSGNTIYF. The CDR3 coding sequence is TGTGCCAGCAGCTCCTGGACAGGGACGAGCTCTGGAAACACCATATATTTT.

This clonotype has a count of ten or more. The chain recombines TRBV4-2 with TRBJ2-7, with 7 bases matching TRBD2. The CDR3 totals 13 residues. V gave up 2 bases and J gave up 5 bases; unmatched junction bases: 3. In germline, CDR1 is LGHNA, CDR2 YNFKEQ. In DNA form, the CDR3 reads TGTGCCAGCAGCCAAACTACTAGCGACGAGCAGTACTTC. This gives the protein CASSQTTSDEQYF.

This clonotype was picked up many times. The gene calls are TRBV7-9 and TRBJ2-7, with D maybe TRBD1 (6 bases). This CDR3 is 15 amino acids long. The germline CDR1 and CDR2 sequences are SEHNR and FQNEAQ (reference sequence). Trimming left V 1 base short and J 2 bases short, with 12 bases between. The CDR3: CASSLVTGWTYEQYF. As DNA, the CDR3 is TGTGCCAGCAGCTTAGTGACAGGCTGGACCTACGAGCAGTACTTC.

This sequence joins TRBV12-3 or TRBV12-4 and TRBJ1-1; TRBD1 agrees at 9 bases. V was clipped by 3 bases and J by 6 bases; unmatched bases: 8. This CDR3 region has 15 residues. CDR3 region: CASSFLGQGRAEAFF. The CDR3 bases are TGTGCCAGCAGTTTCCTTGGACAGGGGAGGGCTGAAGCTTTCTTT.

This clonotype was counted many times. The chain recombines TRBV6-5 with TRBJ1-5; D is perhaps TRBD1 (6 bases). CDR1 is MNHEY, CDR2 SVGAGI, per germline. V gave up 4 bases and J gave up 6 bases, with 10 bases separating them. The CDR3 length is 13 residues. The CDR3 loop reads CASSSRGPQPQHF. The CDR3 nucleotides are TGTGCCAGCAGTTCCAGGGGCCCTCAGCCCCAGCATTTT.

This clonotype was observed many times. The rearrangement uses TRBV9 and TRBJ1-1; D uncertain. Trimming took off 3 bases at V and 4 bases at J, with 4 bases between the two ends. Germline V gene lookup returns CDR1 SGDLS and CDR2 YYNGEE. This CDR3 comprises 11 residues. The CDR3 DNA follows: TGTGCCAGCAGCGATGGCACTGAAGCTTTCTTT. Residues: CASSDGTEAFF.

In its sample, this clonotype was seen a few times. This rearrangement joins TRBV19 to TRBJ2-2, with a tentative D call TRBD2 (5 bases). Per the germline V gene, CDR1 is LNHDA and CDR2 is SQIVND (reference sequence). The CDR3 contains 15 residues. Trimming removed 5 bases from V and 2 bases from J, with 12 bases in between. CDR3 sequence (DNA): TGTGCCAGTAGTTTAGGGAGCCTTAACACCGGGGAGCTGTTTTTT. Its protein product is CASSLGSLNTGELFF.

This clonotype was seen ten or more times. The chain has TRBV5-1 and TRBJ1-2; 11 positions match TRBD1. The CDR3 extends over 14 amino acids. The V segment lost 4 bases and the J segment 8 bases; nucleotides outside the gene matches: 7. Germline values: CDR1 SGHRS, CDR2 YFSETQ. CDR3 coding DNA: TGCGCCAGCAGCCAGGACAGGGGGCTAGGAGGCTACACCTTC. Residues: CASSQDRGLGGYTF.